This T cell receptor (beta chain) was obtained from a study of T cell responses to AZD1222 COVID-19 vaccine. Trimming pared 5 bases from V and 2 bases from J, leaving 15 bases between. The CDR3 runs to 15 residues. CDR1 SGHVS and CDR2 FNYEAQ come from the germline V gene. A note on this clone: Its antigen is currently unknown.

Clones were sequenced by immunoSEQ multiplex PCR, and TCRdb holds only the in-frame ones, with some missing. Of over 100,000 clones detected, roughly nine tenths appear once; the ten largest clones hold less than 8.5%. Study results and limitations: Reports indicate that nearly half of spike-specific TCRs are directed at unmutated variant regions.

The sample consisted of peripheral blood, taken on day 0 of AZD1222 vaccination. This TCR was recovered from an adult in good health. The chain recombines TRBV7-6 with TRBJ2-5; no reliable D call. The CDR3 sequence is CASSPIGPYQETQYF. DNA of the CDR3: TGTGCCAGCAGCCCTATAGGACCCTATCAAGAGACCCAGTACTTC.